The rows below give T cell receptor beta chains drawn from one sample of a study of T-cell memory formation after mild COVID-19. TCRdb re-analysed the 5' RACE reads in MiXCR, keeping a single row per CDR3 protein. This sample has around 250,000 distinct CDR3 sequences, with roughly 17% found just once. Sequencing input: PBMCs or a T cell subset sorted from them (not recorded which). These receptors were collected from a man between 18 and 35 years old who had mild COVID-19 (a few samples of this study predate the infection). Cell type and time point are not known. CDR3s include the opening cysteine and the closing phenylalanine or tryptophan. Each record gives: V gene, clone size, D gene, J gene, CDR3 protein, CDR3 DNA. A D gene is named only where the DNA matches it firmly. Only some rows state a clone size, as once, few, many or a class for expanded clones.

v_gene: TRBV7-2
abundance: NA
d_gene: NA
j_gene: TRBJ1-6
CDR3aa: CASSKRRGYVNSPLHF
CDR3nt: TGTGCCAGCAGCAAACGCCGGGGGTATGTGAATTCACCCCTCCACTTT

v_gene: TRBV5-1
abundance: few
d_gene: TRBD1
j_gene: TRBJ2-7
CDR3aa: CASSLVGTGYEQYF
CDR3nt: TGCGCCAGCAGCTTGGTAGGGACAGGCTACGAGCAGTACTTC

v_gene: TRBV20-1
abundance: few
d_gene: TRBD2
j_gene: TRBJ2-1
CDR3aa: CSARGDLAAHSKQFF
CDR3nt: TGCAGTGCTAGAGGGGACCTAGCGGCACACAGTAAGCAGTTCTTC

v_gene: TRBV4-3
abundance: many
d_gene: TRBD1
j_gene: TRBJ1-5
CDR3aa: CASSQNGEGASQPQHF
CDR3nt: TGCGCCAGCAGCCAAAATGGTGAGGGGGCGAGTCAGCCCCAGCATTTT

v_gene: TRBV7-9
abundance: few
d_gene: NA
j_gene: TRBJ1-6
CDR3aa: CASSHYLLPGSPLHF
CDR3nt: TGTGCCAGCAGCCACTACCTCTTACCGGGTTCACCCCTCCACTTT

v_gene: TRBV5-1
abundance: few
d_gene: NA
j_gene: TRBJ1-2
CDR3aa: CASSLGAGSGYTF
CDR3nt: TGCGCCAGCAGCTTGGGGGCAGGGTCTGGCTACACCTTC

v_gene: TRBV20-1
abundance: NA
d_gene: NA
j_gene: TRBJ1-1
CDR3aa: CSAKGSGIPEAFF
CDR3nt: TGCAGTGCCAAAGGTTCAGGGATCCCTGAAGCTTTCTTT

v_gene: TRBV14
abundance: NA
d_gene: NA
j_gene: TRBJ2-5
CDR3aa: CASSQDYRGAIQETQYF
CDR3nt: TGTGCCAGCAGCCAAGATTATCGCGGGGCGATCCAAGAGACCCAGTACTTC

v_gene: TRBV20-1
abundance: NA
d_gene: TRBD1
j_gene: TRBJ2-7
CDR3aa: CSANTGALEQYF
CDR3nt: TGCAGTGCTAACACAGGGGCTCTGGAGCAGTACTTC

v_gene: TRBV20-1
abundance: few
d_gene: TRBD1
j_gene: TRBJ1-5
CDR3aa: CSASRNRGFSNQPQHF
CDR3nt: TGCAGTGCCTCGAGGAACAGGGGGTTTAGCAATCAGCCCCAGCATTTT

v_gene: TRBV12-3/TRBV12-4
abundance: few
d_gene: TRBD1
j_gene: TRBJ1-2
CDR3aa: CASKWDRDLHGYTF
CDR3nt: TGTGCCAGCAAGTGGGACAGGGATCTTCATGGCTACACCTTC

v_gene: TRBV29-1
abundance: few
d_gene: NA
j_gene: TRBJ2-7
CDR3aa: CSVVGSYHYEQYF
CDR3nt: TGCAGCGTTGTCGGGAGTTACCACTACGAGCAGTACTTC

v_gene: TRBV19
abundance: few
d_gene: NA
j_gene: TRBJ1-6
CDR3aa: CASRTGEIHSPLHF
CDR3nt: TGTGCCAGTAGGACCGGGGAAATCCACTCACCCCTCCACTTT

v_gene: TRBV19
abundance: NA
d_gene: NA
j_gene: TRBJ1-2
CDR3aa: CASRGGQSDLAYGYTF
CDR3nt: TGTGCCAGTAGGGGCGGACAGTCCGACTTAGCCTATGGCTACACCTTC

v_gene: TRBV7-9
abundance: few
d_gene: TRBD1
j_gene: TRBJ1-1
CDR3aa: CASSPRQGEAFF
CDR3nt: TGTGCCAGCAGCCCTAGACAGGGTGAAGCTTTCTTT

v_gene: TRBV7-3
abundance: NA
d_gene: TRBD1
j_gene: TRBJ1-1
CDR3aa: CASRPRQGDTEAFF
CDR3nt: TGTGCCAGCAGACCCCGACAGGGTGACACTGAAGCTTTCTTT

v_gene: TRBV29-1
abundance: few
d_gene: TRBD1
j_gene: TRBJ2-3
CDR3aa: CSVGTGNTDTQYF
CDR3nt: TGCAGCGTTGGGACAGGGAACACAGATACGCAGTATTTT